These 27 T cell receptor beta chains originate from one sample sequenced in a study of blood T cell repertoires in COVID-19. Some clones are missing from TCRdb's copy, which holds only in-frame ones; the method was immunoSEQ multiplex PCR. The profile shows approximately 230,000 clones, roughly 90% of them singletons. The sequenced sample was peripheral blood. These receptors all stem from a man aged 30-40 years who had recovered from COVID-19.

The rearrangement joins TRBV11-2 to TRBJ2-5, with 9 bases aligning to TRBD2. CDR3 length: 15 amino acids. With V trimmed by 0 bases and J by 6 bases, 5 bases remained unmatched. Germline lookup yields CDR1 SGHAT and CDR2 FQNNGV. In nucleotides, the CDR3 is TGTGCCAGCAGCTTAGAGGTAGCGGGGGTAAAGACCCAGTACTTC. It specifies CASSLEVAGVKTQYF.

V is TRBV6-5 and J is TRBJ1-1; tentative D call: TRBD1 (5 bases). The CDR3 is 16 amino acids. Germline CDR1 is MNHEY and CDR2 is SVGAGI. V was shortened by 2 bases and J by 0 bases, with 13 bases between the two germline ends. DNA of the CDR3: TGTGCCAGCAGTTACAGGAGGGACTGGGTGAACACTGAAGCTTTCTTT. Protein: CASSYRRDWVNTEAFF.

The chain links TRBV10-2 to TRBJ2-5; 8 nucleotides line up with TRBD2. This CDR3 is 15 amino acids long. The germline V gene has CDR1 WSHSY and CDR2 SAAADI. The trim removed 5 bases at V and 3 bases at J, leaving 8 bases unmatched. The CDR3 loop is CASSTHGGGKETQYF. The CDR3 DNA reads TGCGCCAGCAGTACGCACGGCGGGGGGAAAGAGACCCAGTACTTC.

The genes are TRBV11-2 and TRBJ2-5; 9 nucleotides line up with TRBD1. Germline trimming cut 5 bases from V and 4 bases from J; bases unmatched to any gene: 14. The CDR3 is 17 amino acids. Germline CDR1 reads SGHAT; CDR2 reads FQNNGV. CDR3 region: CASSQGQGGQGAETQYF. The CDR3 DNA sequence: TGTGCCAGCAGCCAGGGACAGGGAGGGCAAGGGGCAGAGACCCAGTACTTC. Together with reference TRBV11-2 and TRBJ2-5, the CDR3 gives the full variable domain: EAGVAQSPRYKIIEKRQSVAFWCNPISGHATLYWYQQILGQGPKLLIQFQNNGVVDDSQLPKDRFSAERLKGVDSTLKIQPAKLEDSAVYLCASSQGQGGQGAETQYFGPGTRLLVL.

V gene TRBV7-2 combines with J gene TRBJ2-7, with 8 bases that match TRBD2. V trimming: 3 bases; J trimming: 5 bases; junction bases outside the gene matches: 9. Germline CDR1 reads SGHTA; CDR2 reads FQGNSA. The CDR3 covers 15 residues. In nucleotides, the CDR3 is TGTGCCAGCAGCTTCGGCGGGGGGAGGGCTGACGAGCAGTACTTC. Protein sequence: CASSFGGGRADEQYF.

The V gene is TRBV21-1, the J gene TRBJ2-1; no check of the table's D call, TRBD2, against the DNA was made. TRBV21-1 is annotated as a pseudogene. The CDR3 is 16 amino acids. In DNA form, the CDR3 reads TGTGCCAGCAGCAAAGCGAGGGAAGAGGAGATCGATGAGCAGTTCTTC. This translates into CASSKAREEEIDEQFF.

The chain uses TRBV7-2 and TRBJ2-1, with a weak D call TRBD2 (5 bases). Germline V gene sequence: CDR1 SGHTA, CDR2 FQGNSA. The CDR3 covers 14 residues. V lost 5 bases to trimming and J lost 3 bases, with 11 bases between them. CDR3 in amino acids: CASSPLRGYNEQFF. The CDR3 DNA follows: TGTGCCAGCAGCCCGCTTCGGGGCTACAATGAGCAGTTCTTC.

Here the CDR3 reads CASSHSGQGYGYTF. The DNA for the CDR3 is TGCGCCAGCAGCCATTCGGGACAGGGGTATGGCTACACCTTC. V usage is TRBV4-3 and J usage is TRBJ1-2, with TRBD1 matching 10 bases. The CDR3 is 14 residues long. Trimming removed 3 bases from V and 5 bases from J; junction bases left unmatched: 3. Germline-derived CDR1 and CDR2 are LGHNA and YSLEER.

The CDR3 sequence is CASSNRGAEETQYF. The CDR3 DNA follows: TGTGCCAGCAGTAACAGGGGCGCGGAAGAGACCCAGTACTTC. The chain joins TRBV6-6 to TRBJ2-5; 7 positions agree with TRBD1. The V and J ends lost 5 bases and 3 bases, in that order; junction bases with no gene match: 6. CDR1 MNHNY and CDR2 SVGAGI come from the germline V gene (reference sequence). This CDR3 is built from 14 residues.

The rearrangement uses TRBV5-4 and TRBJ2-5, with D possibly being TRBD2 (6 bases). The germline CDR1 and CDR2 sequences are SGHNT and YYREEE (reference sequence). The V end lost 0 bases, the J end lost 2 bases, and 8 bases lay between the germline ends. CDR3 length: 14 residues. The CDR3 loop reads CASSLVGGQETQYF. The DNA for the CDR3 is TGTGCCAGCAGCTTGGTCGGGGGACAAGAGACCCAGTACTTC.

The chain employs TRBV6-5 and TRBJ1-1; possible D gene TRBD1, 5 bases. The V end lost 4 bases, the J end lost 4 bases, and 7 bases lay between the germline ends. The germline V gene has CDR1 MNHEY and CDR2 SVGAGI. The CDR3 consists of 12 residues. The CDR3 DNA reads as TGTGCCAGCAGTTTAAGGGGCACTGAAGCTTTCTTT. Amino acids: CASSLRGTEAFF.

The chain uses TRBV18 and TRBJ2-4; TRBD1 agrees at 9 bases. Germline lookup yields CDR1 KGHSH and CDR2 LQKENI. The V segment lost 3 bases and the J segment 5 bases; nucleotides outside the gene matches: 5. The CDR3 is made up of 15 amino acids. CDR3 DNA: TGTGCCAGCTCACCGACAGGGGGGCGACAAAACATTCAGTACTTC. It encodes CASSPTGGRQNIQYF.

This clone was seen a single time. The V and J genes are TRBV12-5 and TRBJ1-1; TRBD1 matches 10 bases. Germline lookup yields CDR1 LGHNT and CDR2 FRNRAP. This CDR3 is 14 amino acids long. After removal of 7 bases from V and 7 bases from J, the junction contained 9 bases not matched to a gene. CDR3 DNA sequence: TGTGCTAGTGCTAACGGACAGGGGGTTTTTGAAGCTTTCTTT. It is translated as CASANGQGVFEAFF.

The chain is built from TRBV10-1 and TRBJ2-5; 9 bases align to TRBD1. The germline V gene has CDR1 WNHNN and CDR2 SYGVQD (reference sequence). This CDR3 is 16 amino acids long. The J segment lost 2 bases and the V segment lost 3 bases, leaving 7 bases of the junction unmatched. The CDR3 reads CASSEAGTGLQETQYF. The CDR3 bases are TGCGCCAGCAGTGAAGCCGGGACAGGGCTTCAAGAGACCCAGTACTTC.

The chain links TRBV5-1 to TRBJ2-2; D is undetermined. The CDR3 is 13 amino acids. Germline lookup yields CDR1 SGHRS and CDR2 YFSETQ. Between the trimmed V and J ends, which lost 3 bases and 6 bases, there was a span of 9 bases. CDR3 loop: CASSYENPGELFF. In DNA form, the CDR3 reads TGCGCCAGCAGCTATGAGAATCCCGGGGAGCTGTTTTTT.

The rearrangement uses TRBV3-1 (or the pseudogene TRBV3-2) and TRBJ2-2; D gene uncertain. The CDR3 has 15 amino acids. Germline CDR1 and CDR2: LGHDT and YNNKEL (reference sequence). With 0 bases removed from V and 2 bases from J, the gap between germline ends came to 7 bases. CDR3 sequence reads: CASSQDGTNTGELFF. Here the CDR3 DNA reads TGTGCCAGCAGCCAAGATGGCACAAACACCGGGGAGCTGTTTTTT.

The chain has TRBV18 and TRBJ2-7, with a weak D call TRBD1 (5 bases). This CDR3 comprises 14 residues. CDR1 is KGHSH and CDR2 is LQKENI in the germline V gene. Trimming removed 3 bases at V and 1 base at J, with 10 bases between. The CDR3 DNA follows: TGTGCCAGCTCACCGAGCCAGGGTTCCTACGAGCAGTACTTC. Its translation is CASSPSQGSYEQYF.

The CDR3 sequence: CASSLRVDGTQYF. CDR3 in DNA: TGTGCCAGCTCACTTCGGGTAGACGGTACGCAGTATTTT. J is TRBJ2-3 and V is TRBV18; no definite D call. Per germline, CDR1 KGHSH and CDR2 LQKENI. This CDR3 comprises 13 residues. Trimming took off 4 bases at V and 8 bases at J, with 13 bases between the two ends.

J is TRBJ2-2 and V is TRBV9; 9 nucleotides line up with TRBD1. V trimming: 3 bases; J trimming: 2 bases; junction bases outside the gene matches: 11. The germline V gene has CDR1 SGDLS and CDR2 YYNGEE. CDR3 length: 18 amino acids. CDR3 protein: CASSAKYRDRANTGELFF. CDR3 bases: TGTGCCAGCAGCGCCAAGTACCGGGACAGGGCCAACACCGGGGAGCTGTTTTTT. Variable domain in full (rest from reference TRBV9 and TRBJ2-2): DSGVTQTPKHLITATGQRVTLRCSPRSGDLSVYWYQQSLDQGLQFLIQYYNGEERAKGNILERFSAQQFPDLHSELNLSSLELGDSALYFCASSAKYRDRANTGELFFGEGSRLTVL.

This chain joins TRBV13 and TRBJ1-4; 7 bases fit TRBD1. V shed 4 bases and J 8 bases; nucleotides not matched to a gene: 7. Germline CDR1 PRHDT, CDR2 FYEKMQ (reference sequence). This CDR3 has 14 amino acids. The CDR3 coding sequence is TGTGCCAGCAGCTCCCGGACAGGAGAGGAAAAACTGTTTTTT. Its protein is CASSSRTGEEKLFF.

Here the CDR3 DNA reads TGTGCCAGCAGCTTGGCAGGGACATCGAACACTGAAGCTTTCTTT. Amino acid sequence: CASSLAGTSNTEAFF. The V and J genes are TRBV5-6 and TRBJ1-1; D possibly corresponds to TRBD1 (6 bases). The ends were cut back, 0 bases at V and 1 base at J, with 10 bases in the middle. The germline gives CDR1 SGHDT, CDR2 YYEEEE. The CDR3 is made up of 15 amino acids.

The CDR3 reads CATSDPGQMVRNQPQHF. In DNA form, the CDR3 reads TGTGCCACCAGTGACCCAGGACAGATGGTCCGCAATCAGCCCCAGCATTTT. J is TRBJ1-5 and V is TRBV24-1, with D possibly matching TRBD1 (6 bases). V was cut by 4 bases and J by 2 bases, with 17 bases left in between. The CDR3 has 17 amino acids. CDR1 is KGHDR and CDR2 is SFDVKD in the germline V gene.

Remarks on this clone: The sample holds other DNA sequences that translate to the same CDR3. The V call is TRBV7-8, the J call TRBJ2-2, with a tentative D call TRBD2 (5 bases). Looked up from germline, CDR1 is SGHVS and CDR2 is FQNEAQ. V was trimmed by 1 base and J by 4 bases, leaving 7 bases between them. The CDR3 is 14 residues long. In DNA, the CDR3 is TGTGCCAGCAGCTTAGTCGCGGGCACCGGGGAGCTGTTTTTT. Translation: CASSLVAGTGELFF.

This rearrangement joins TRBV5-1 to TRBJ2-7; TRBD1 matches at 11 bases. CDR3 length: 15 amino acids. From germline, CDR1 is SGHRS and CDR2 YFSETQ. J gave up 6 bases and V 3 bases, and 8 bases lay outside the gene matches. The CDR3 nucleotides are TGCGCCAGCAGCTCCCCGGGGACAGGGGGGGGCGAGCAGTACTTC. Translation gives CASSSPGTGGGEQYF.

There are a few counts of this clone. The CDR3 region has the DNA TGTGCCAGCCATACCTCAGGGGCCGTGACTGAAGCTTTCTTT. Protein sequence: CASHTSGAVTEAFF. The V call is TRBV6-5, the J call TRBJ1-1; D is possibly TRBD1 (6 bases). Germline values: CDR1 MNHEY, CDR2 SVGAGI. The CDR3 length is 14 residues. The V end was cut by 8 bases, the J end by 5 bases, with 18 bases between.

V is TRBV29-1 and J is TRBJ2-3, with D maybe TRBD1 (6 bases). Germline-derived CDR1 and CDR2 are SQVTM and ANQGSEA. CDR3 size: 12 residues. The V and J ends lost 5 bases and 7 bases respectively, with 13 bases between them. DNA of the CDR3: TGCAGCGTTTCAGGGACATACAATACGCAGTATTTT. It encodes CSVSGTYNTQYF.

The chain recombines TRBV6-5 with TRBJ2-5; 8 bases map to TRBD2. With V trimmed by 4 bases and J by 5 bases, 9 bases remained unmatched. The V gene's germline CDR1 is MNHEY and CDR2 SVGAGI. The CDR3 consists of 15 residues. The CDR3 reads CASSWSSGSSETQYF. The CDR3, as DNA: TGTGCCAGCAGTTGGTCCAGCGGGAGTTCTGAGACCCAGTACTTC.